The present entry profiles one TCR beta chain with its context. Its antigen remains unidentified. In germline, CDR1 is MDHEN, CDR2 SYDVKM. V lost 6 bases and J lost 0, with 11 bases in between. CDR3 size: 15 residues. Some clones are missing from TCRdb's copy, which holds only in-frame ones; the method was immunoSEQ multiplex PCR. The sample gives about 92,000 clones, 91% of which show up once; roughly 0.31% is in the top ten. The record originates from a study of OX40 agonist ivuxolimab in advanced cancers. On the study more broadly: There were three patients with partial responses, one having hepatocellular carcinoma and two cutaneous melanoma. Whole-study findings and limits: Among T cells, CD8+ cells averaged more expanded clones than CD4+ cells. Clonal expansion in partial responders at 0.1-3.0 mg/kg ranked among the lowest.

The chain combines TRBV28 with TRBJ1-4; D remains ambiguous. Sample: CD4+ or CD8+ T cells sorted from blood, taken in a trial of the OX40 agonist ivuxolimab. The sequence came from an adult with an advanced solid tumor such as melanoma, head and neck, liver or kidney cancer. This chain's CDR3 is CASSPPGTTNEKLFF. CDR3 nucleotides: TGTGCCAGCAGCCCTCCGGGGACAACTAATGAAAAACTGTTTTTT.